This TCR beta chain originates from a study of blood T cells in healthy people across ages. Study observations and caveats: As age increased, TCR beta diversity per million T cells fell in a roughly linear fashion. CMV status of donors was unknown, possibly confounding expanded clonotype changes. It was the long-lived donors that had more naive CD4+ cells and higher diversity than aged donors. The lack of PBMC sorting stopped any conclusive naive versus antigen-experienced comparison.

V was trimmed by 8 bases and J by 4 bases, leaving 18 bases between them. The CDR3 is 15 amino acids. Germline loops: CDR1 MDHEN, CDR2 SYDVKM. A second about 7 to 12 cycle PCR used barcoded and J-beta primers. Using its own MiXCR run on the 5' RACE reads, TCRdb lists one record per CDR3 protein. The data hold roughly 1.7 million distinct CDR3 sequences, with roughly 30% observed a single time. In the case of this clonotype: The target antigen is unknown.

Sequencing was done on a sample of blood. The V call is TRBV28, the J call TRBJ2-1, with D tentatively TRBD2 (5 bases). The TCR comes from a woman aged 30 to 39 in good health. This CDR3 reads CASSLTDSGYNEQFF. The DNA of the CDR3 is TGTGCCAGCTCCCTTACGGACTCAGGTTACAATGAGCAGTTCTTC.